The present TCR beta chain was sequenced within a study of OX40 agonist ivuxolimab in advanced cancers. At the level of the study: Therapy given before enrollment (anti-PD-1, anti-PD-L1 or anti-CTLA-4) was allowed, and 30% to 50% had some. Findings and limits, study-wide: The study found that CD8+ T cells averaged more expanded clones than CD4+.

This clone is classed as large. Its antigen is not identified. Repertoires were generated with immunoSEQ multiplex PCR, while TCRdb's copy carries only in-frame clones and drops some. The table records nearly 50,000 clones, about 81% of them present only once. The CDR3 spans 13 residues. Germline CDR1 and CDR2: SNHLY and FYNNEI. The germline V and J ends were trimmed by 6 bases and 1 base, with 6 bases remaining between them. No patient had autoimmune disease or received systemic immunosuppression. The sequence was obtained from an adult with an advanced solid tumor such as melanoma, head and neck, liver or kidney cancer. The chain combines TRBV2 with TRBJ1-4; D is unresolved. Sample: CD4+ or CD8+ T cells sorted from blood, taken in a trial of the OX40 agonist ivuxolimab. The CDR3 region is CASRVVTNEKLFF. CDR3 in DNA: TGTGCCAGCAGGGTTGTAACTAATGAAAAACTGTTTTTT.